A few counts support the clone carrying this TCR beta chain. Its antigen remains unknown. The V gene's germline CDR1 is GTSNPN and CDR2 SVGIG (reference sequence). V was pared by 2 bases and J by 5 bases, with 15 bases between. CDR3 size: 15 residues. The data derive from a study of T cell repertoires in cytomegalovirus infection. Overall study: Public TCR beta signatures marked donors with CMV infection and the matching HLA.

TCRdb recomputed calls from the reads with MiXCR, one row per CDR3 protein. Of about 480,000 distinct CDR3 sequences in the sample, roughly a third are singletons; the top ten hold about a sixth. The chain couples TRBV30 to TRBJ1-4; D is unresolved. Material: cultured PBMCs, obtained from culture after CMV antigen stimulation. The sequence was obtained from a human donor in good health (CMV status not recorded). Some clones in this sample may be carry-over from other donors' samples. CDR3 sequence reads: CAWSRPVPPNEKLFF. The CDR3 coding sequence is TGTGCCTGGAGTCGACCAGTGCCCCCCAATGAAAAACTGTTTTTT.